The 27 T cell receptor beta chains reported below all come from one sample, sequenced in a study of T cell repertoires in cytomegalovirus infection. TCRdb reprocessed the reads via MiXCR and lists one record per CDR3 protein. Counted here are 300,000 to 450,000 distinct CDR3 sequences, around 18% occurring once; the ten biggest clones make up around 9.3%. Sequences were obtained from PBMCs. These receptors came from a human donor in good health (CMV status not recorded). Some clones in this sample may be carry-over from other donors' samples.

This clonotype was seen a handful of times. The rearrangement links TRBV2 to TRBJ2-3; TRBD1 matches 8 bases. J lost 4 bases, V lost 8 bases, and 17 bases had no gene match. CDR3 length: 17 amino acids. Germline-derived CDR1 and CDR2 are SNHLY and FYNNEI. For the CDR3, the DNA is TGTGCCAGCCCAACGCGTCAGGACAGGGCAGGGGCAGATACGCAGTATTTT. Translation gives CASPTRQDRAGADTQYF.

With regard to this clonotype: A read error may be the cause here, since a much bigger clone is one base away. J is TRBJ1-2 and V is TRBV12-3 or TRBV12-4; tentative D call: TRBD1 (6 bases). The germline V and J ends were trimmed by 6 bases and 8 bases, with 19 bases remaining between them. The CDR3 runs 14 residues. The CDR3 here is CASRSSTGSKGYTF. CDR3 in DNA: TGTGCCAGCAGGTCCAGTACAGGGTCAAAGGGCTACACCTTC.

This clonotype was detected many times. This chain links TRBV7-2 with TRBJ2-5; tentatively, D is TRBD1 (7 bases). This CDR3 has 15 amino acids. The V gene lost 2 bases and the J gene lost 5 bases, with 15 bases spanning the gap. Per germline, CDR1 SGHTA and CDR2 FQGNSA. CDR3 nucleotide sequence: TGTGCCAGCAGCTTACGACAGGGCCGGGAGGAGACCCAGTACTTC. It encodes CASSLRQGREETQYF.

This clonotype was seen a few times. CDR3 sequence (DNA): TGTGCCAGCAGTTACTCGAGGGTGGCAGTGCCGGCCACTGAAGCTTTCTTT. As protein: CASSYSRVAVPATEAFF. The chain combines TRBV6-5 with TRBJ1-1; D not resolved. The CDR3 has 17 amino acids. V was trimmed by 0 bases and J by 4 bases, leaving 18 bases between them. Germline assignment: CDR1 MNHEY and CDR2 SVGAGI.

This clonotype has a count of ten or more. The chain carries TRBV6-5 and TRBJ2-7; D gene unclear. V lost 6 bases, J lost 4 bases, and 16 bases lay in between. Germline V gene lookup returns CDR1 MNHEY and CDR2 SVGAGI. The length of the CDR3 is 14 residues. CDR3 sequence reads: CASRATWNGYEQYF. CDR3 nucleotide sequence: TGTGCCAGCAGGGCAACTTGGAATGGGTACGAGCAGTACTTC.

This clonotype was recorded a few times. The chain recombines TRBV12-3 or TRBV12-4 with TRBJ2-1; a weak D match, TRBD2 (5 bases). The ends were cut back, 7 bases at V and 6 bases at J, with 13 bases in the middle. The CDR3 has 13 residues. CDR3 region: CASTIRGRNEQFF. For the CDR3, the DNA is TGTGCCAGCACGATTCGGGGTCGCAATGAGCAGTTCTTC.

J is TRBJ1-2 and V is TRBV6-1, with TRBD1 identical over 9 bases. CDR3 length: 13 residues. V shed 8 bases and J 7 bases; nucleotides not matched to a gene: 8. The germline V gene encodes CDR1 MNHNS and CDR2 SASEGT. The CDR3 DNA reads TGTGCCAGCGTACCGGGACAGGGCGGTGGCTACACCTTC. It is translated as CASVPGQGGGYTF.

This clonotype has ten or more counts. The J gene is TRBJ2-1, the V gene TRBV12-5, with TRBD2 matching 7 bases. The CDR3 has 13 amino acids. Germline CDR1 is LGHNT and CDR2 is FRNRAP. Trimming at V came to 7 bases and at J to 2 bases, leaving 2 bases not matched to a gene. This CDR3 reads CASVTSPYNEQFF. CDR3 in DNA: TGTGCTAGTGTGACTAGCCCCTACAATGAGCAGTTCTTC.

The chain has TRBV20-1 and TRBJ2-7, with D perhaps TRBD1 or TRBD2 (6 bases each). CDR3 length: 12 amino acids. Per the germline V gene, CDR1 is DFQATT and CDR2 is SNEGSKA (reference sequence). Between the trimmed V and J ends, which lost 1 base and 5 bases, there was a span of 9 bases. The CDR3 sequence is CSARVGGDEQYF. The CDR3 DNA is TGCAGTGCTAGAGTCGGGGGCGACGAGCAGTACTTC.

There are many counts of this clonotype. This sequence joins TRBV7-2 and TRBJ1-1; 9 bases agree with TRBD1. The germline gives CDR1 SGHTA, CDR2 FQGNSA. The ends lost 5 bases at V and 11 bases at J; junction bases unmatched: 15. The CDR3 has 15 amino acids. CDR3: CASSPSRDRVGGAFF. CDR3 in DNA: TGTGCCAGCAGCCCGTCCCGGGACAGGGTTGGCGGGGCTTTCTTT.

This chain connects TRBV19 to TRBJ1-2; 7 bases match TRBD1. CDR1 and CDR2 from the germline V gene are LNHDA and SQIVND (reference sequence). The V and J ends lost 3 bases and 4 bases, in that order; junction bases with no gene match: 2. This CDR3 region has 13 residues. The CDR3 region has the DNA TGTGCCAGTAGTATGGGACAGCCCTATGGCTACACCTTC. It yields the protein CASSMGQPYGYTF.

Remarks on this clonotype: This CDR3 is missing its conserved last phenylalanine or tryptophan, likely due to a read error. This chain's CDR3 is CASSTRTGLAKQYS. CDR3 in DNA: TGTGCCAGCAGTACCCGGACCGGGTTGGCGAAACAGTACTCC. V gene TRBV12-3 or TRBV12-4 combines with J gene TRBJ2-7; D not certain. The CDR3 is 14 residues long. The V end lost 5 bases, the J end lost 10 bases, and 21 bases lay between the germline ends.

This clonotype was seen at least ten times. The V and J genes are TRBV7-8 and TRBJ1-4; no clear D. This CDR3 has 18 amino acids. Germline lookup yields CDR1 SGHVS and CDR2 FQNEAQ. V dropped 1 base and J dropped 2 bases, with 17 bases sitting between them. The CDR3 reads CASSLGEVVRPTNEKLFF. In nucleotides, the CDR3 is TGTGCCAGCAGCTTAGGCGAGGTTGTGAGGCCGACTAATGAAAAACTGTTTTTT.

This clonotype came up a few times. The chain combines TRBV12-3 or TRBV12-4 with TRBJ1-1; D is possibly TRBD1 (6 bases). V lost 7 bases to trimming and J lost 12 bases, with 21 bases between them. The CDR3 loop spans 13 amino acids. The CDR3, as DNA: TGTGCCAGCACCATAGAGACAGGAGGAAATCCTTTCTTT. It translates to CASTIETGGNPFF.

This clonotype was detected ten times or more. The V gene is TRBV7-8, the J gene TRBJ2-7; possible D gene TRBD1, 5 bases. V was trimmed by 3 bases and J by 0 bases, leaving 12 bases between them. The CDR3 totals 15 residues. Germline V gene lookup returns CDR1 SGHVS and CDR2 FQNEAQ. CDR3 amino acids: CASSFLETVSYEQYF. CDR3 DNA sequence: TGTGCCAGCAGCTTTTTGGAGACAGTCTCCTACGAGCAGTACTTC.

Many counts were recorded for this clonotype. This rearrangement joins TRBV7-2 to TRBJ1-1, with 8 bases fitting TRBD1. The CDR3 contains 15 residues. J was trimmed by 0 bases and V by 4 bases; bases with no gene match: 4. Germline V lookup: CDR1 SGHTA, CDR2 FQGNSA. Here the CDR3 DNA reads TGTGCCAGCAGCTGGGGGACAGGATTGAACACTGAAGCTTTCTTT. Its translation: CASSWGTGLNTEAFF.

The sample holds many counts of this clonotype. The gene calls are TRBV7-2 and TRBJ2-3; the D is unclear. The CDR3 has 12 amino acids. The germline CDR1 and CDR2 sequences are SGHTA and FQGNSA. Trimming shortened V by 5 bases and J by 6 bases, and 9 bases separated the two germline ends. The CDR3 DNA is TGTGCCAGCAGCGAGAACTCGGATACGCAGTATTTT. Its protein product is CASSENSDTQYF.

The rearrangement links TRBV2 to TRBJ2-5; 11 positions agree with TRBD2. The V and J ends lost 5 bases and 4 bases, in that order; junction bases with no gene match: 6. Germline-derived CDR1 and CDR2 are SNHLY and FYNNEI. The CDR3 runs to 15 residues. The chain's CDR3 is CASSPGTSGLETQYF. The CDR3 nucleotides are TGTGCCAGCAGTCCCGGGACTAGCGGATTAGAGACCCAGTACTTC.

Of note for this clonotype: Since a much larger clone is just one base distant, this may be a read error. The CDR3 is CASSVEAVGEQYF. The CDR3 bases are TGTGCCAGCAGCGTCGAGGCGGTCGGCGAGCAGTACTTC. The rearrangement joins TRBV7-2 to TRBJ2-7; D is unresolved. Trimming took off 5 bases at V and 6 bases at J, with 14 bases between the two ends. The CDR3 is made up of 13 amino acids. The germline CDR1 and CDR2 sequences are SGHTA and FQGNSA.

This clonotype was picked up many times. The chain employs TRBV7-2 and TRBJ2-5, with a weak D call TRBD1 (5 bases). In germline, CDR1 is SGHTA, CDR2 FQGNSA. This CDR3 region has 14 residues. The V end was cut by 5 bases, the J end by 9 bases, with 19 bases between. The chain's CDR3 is CASSPRTRTWAQYF. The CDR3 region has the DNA TGTGCCAGCAGCCCCCGGACACGGACGTGGGCCCAGTACTTC.

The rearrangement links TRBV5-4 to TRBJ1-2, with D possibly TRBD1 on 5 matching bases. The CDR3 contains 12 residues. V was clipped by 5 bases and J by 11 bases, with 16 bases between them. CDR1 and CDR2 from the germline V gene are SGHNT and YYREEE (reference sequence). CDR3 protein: CASSSPTEQYTF. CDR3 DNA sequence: TGTGCCAGCAGTTCCCCGACAGAGCAATACACCTTC.

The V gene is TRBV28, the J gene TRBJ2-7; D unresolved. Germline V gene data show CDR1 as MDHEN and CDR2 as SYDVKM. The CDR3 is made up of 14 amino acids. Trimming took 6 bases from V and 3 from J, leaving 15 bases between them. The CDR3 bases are TGTGCCAGCAGCGGTGGCGGAAGGGACTACGAGCAGTACTTC. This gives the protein CASSGGGRDYEQYF.

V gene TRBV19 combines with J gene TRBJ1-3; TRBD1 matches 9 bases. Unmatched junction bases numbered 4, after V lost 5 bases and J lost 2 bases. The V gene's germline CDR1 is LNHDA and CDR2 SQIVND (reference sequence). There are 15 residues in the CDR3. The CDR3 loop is CASSLGQGTGNTIYF. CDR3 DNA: TGTGCCAGTAGTCTGGGACAGGGAACTGGAAACACCATATATTTT.

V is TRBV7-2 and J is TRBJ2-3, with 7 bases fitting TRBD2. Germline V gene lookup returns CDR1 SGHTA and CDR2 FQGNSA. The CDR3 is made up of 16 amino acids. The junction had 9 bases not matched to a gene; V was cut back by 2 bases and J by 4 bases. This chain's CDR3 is CASSLLGLVNADTQYF. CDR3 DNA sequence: TGTGCCAGCAGCTTACTAGGACTAGTTAATGCAGATACGCAGTATTTT. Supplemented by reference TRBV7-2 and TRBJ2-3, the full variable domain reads GAGVSQSPSNKVTEKGKDVELRCDPISGHTALYWYRQSLGQGLEFLIYFQGNSAPDKSGLPSDRFSAERTGGSVSTLTIQRTQQEDSAVYLCASSLLGLVNADTQYFGPGTRLTVL.

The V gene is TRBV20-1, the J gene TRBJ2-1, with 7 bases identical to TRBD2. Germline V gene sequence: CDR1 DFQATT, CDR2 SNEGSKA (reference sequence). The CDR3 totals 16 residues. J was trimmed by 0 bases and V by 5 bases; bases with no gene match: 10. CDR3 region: CSAVRLASTSYNEQFF. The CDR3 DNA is TGCAGTGCTGTTAGACTAGCCTCTACCTCCTACAATGAGCAGTTCTTC.

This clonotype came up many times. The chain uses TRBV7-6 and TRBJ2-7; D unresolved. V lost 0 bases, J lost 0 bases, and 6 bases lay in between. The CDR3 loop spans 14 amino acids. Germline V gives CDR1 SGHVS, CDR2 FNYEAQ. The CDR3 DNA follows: TGTGCCAGCAGCTTAGCGGAGCTCTCCTACGAGCAGTACTTC. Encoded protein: CASSLAELSYEQYF.

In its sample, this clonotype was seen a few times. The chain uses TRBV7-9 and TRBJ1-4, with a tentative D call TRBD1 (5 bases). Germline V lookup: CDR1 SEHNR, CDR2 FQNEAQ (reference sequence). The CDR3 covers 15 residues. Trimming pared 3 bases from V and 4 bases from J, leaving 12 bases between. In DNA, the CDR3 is TGTGCCAGCAGCTTCGGGACGGTGCTTAATGAAAAACTGTTTTTT. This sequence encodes CASSFGTVLNEKLFF.